A single sample gave rise to the 25 T cell receptor beta chains below, sequenced in a study of a mutant IDH1 vaccine in newly diagnosed glioma. These receptors' antigens are unknown. Time point here: week 11, during vaccination. With topical imiquimod, each dose of the vaccine consisted of 300 ug of mutant IDH1 20-mer peptide. Sequencing was performed with immunoSEQ multiplex PCR; in TCRdb, only in-frame clones are kept and a portion is missing. The sample consists of around 40,000 clones, about 83% of them appearing once. Specimen: PBMCs, collected from a glioma patient whose treatment included an IDH1 peptide vaccine. Source of these receptors: a man between 40 and 49 years old with glioma.

CDR3 protein: CASRGIGGEAFF. In nucleotides, the CDR3 is TGTGCCAGTAGGGGCATCGGCGGTGAAGCTTTCTTT. The genes are TRBV9 and TRBJ1-1, with D possibly matching TRBD1 (5 bases). CDR1 and CDR2 (germline): SGDLS, YYNGEE. This CDR3 has 12 residues. V was trimmed by 8 bases and J by 7 bases, leaving 15 bases between them.

This clone was observed a single time. This chain joins TRBV5-4 and TRBJ1-3; maybe TRBD1 (5 bases). The V end was cut by 0 bases, the J end by 0 bases, with 7 bases between. This CDR3 is 15 amino acids long. Per germline, CDR1 SGHNT and CDR2 YYREEE (reference sequence). The CDR3 DNA is TGTGCCAGCAGCTTGGGGGGGACCTCTGGAAACACCATATATTTT. This sequence encodes CASSLGGTSGNTIYF. Variable domain in full (rest from reference TRBV5-4 and TRBJ1-3): ETGVTQSPTHLIKTRGQQVTLRCSSQSGHNTVSWYQQALGQGPQFIFQYYREEENGRGNFPPRFSGLQFPNYSSELNVNALELDDSALYLCASSLGGTSGNTIYFGEGSWLTVV.

V gene TRBV4-2 combines with J gene TRBJ2-1, with TRBD1 as a possible D gene (6 bases). The CDR3 sequence is 18 residues long. Trimming cost V 0 bases and J 5 bases, with 20 bases left between them. The V gene's germline CDR1 is LGHNA and CDR2 YNFKEQ. CDR3 nucleotide sequence: TGTGCCAGCAGCCAAGATCGCCGAGACAGGTCAGGAGACAATGAGCAGTTCTTC. The encoded protein is CASSQDRRDRSGDNEQFF.

The J gene is TRBJ2-5, the V gene TRBV12-5, with 8 bases lining up with TRBD1. The trim removed 1 base at V and 4 bases at J, leaving 8 bases unmatched. CDR1 is LGHNT and CDR2 is FRNRAP in the germline V gene. The CDR3 is 16 residues long. In DNA, the CDR3 is TGTGCTAGTGGTTTGGGGCTCGGGACAGGTACAGAGACCCAGTACTTC. As protein: CASGLGLGTGTETQYF.

J is TRBJ1-4 and V is TRBV12-5, with D unclear. The CDR3 extends over 13 amino acids. V was pared by 1 base and J by 7 bases, with 7 bases between. The germline CDR1 and CDR2 sequences are LGHNT and FRNRAP. CDR3 sequence (DNA): TGTGCTAGTGGTTTGGGGGGAGGTGAAAAACTGTTTTTT. Protein sequence: CASGLGGGEKLFF. Full variable domain (remainder filled in from reference TRBV12-5 and TRBJ1-4): DARVTQTPRHKVTEMGQEVTMRCQPILGHNTVFWYRQTMMQGLELLAYFRNRAPLDDSGMPKDRFSAEMPDATLATLKIQPSEPRDSAVYFCASGLGGGEKLFFGSGTQLSVL.

This sequence joins TRBV18 and TRBJ2-5; 10 nucleotides align to TRBD2. The CDR3 consists of 16 residues. V lost 2 bases to trimming and J lost 4 bases; unmatched junction nucleotides: 7. Germline loops: CDR1 KGHSH, CDR2 LQKENI. The CDR3 spells CASSPNPSGSRETQYF. The CDR3 DNA sequence: TGTGCCAGCTCACCAAATCCTAGCGGGAGTAGAGAGACCCAGTACTTC.

The chain's CDR3 is CASSEAGDYEQYF. The DNA for the CDR3 is TGTGCCAGCTCAGAAGCGGGAGACTACGAGCAGTACTTC. The chain recombines TRBV21-1 with TRBJ2-7; no check of the table's D call, TRBD2, against the DNA was made. TRBV21-1 is tagged as a pseudogene. The CDR3 is made up of 13 amino acids.

The chain carries TRBV6-1 and TRBJ1-2, with D possibly being TRBD1 (5 bases). Germline CDR1 MNHNS, CDR2 SASEGT. V was clipped by 3 bases and J by 8 bases, with 22 bases between them. The CDR3 sequence is 16 residues long. This CDR3 is CASSEATGGGLRGYTF. The CDR3 DNA reads TGTGCCAGCAGTGAGGCAACAGGAGGCGGGTTGAGGGGCTACACCTTC.

The rearrangement links TRBV7-2 to TRBJ2-3; D is possibly TRBD2 (6 bases). The germline V gene has CDR1 SGHTA and CDR2 FQGNSA. The CDR3 contains 14 residues. Trimming shortened V by 5 bases and J by 1 base, and 10 bases separated the two germline ends. The CDR3 nucleotides read TGTGCCAGCAGCCCTTCGGGGGGCACAGATACGCAGTATTTT. Amino acid sequence: CASSPSGGTDTQYF. The variable domain in full, with the rest retrieved from reference TRBV7-2 and TRBJ2-3, is GAGVSQSPSNKVTEKGKDVELRCDPISGHTALYWYRQSLGQGLEFLIYFQGNSAPDKSGLPSDRFSAERTGGSVSTLTIQRTQQEDSAVYLCASSPSGGTDTQYFGPGTRLTVL.

Only one count was recorded for this clone. Other DNA sequences from this sample encode an identical CDR3 as well. This chain uses TRBV19 with TRBJ2-6; D is uncertain. Germline CDR1 is LNHDA and CDR2 is SQIVND (reference sequence). Trimming removed 1 base from V and 0 bases from J, with 4 bases in between. The CDR3 has 15 amino acids. The CDR3 here is CASSIVSSGANVLTF. CDR3 coding DNA: TGTGCCAGTAGTATAGTAAGCTCTGGGGCCAACGTCCTGACTTTC.

This sequence joins TRBV4-2 and TRBJ2-2, with TRBD2 identical over 9 bases. CDR1 LGHNA and CDR2 YNFKEQ come from the germline V gene. The V gene end was trimmed by 5 bases and the J gene end by 6 bases; junction bases not matched to a gene: 16. The CDR3 loop spans 18 amino acids. The CDR3, as DNA: TGTGCCAGCAGCTCCAGGTATGGAGCGGGAGGATCGGCCGGGGAGCTGTTTTTT. Residues: CASSSRYGAGGSAGELFF.

This chain uses TRBV4-3 with TRBJ1-1; unclear D gene. Trimming stripped 0 bases from V and 8 bases from J, with 13 bases between. This CDR3 has 14 residues. Germline lookup yields CDR1 LGHNA and CDR2 YSLEER. CDR3 bases: TGCGCCAGCAGCCAAGAGGGCCGGGCCCCAGAAGCTTTCTTT. Translated: CASSQEGRAPEAFF.

The CDR3 here is CASSLSGTVTYEQYF. DNA of the CDR3: TGTGCCAGCAGCTTATCCGGGACAGTGACCTACGAGCAGTACTTC. The chain links TRBV5-4 to TRBJ2-7; 7 nucleotides line up with TRBD1. With V trimmed by 2 bases and J by 2 bases, 7 bases remained unmatched. From germline, CDR1 is SGHNT and CDR2 YYREEE (reference sequence). The CDR3 totals 15 residues.

The genes are TRBV7-3 and TRBJ2-2, with 10 bases identical to TRBD1. This CDR3 has 14 amino acids. CDR1 and CDR2 from the germline V gene are SGHTA and FQGTGA. The J segment lost 7 bases and the V segment lost 8 bases, leaving 7 bases of the junction unmatched. In nucleotides, the CDR3 is TGTGCCAGCCAAGACAGGGGGCAGGGCGGGGAGCTGTTTTTT. This translates into CASQDRGQGGELFF.

V gene TRBV18 combines with J gene TRBJ2-1; D might be TRBD2 (6 bases). V was clipped by 1 base and J by 1 base, with 20 bases between them. Germline V lookup: CDR1 KGHSH, CDR2 LQKENI. This CDR3 has 19 amino acids. The DNA of the CDR3 is TGTGCCAGCTCACCACTTCCCCCCCCATCTGGGGGGTCCTACAATGAGCAGTTCTTC. Protein sequence: CASSPLPPPSGGSYNEQFF.

This rearrangement joins TRBV19 to TRBJ2-5; 8 nucleotides agree with TRBD2. This CDR3 spans 17 amino acids. Germline CDR1 and CDR2: LNHDA and SQIVND (reference sequence). Trimming cost V 0 bases and J 9 bases; bases outside gene matches: 15. CDR3 sequence reads: CASSIEHPESGSAAQYF. As DNA, the CDR3 is TGTGCCAGTAGTATAGAGCACCCGGAAAGCGGGAGTGCGGCCCAGTACTTC.

A single count supports this clone. The chain links TRBV11-2 to TRBJ2-7; D perhaps matches TRBD2 (6 bases). Per germline, CDR1 SGHAT and CDR2 FQNNGV. The CDR3 has 15 amino acids. With 1 base removed from V and 6 bases from J, the gap between germline ends came to 16 bases. CDR3 loop: CASSLVGGAQGEQYF. The CDR3 coding sequence is TGTGCCAGCAGCTTAGTAGGCGGGGCGCAGGGCGAGCAGTACTTC.

This clone was detected a few times. This chain connects TRBV9 to TRBJ2-2; possible D gene TRBD2, 5 bases. Germline CDR1 and CDR2: SGDLS and YYNGEE. Between the trimmed V and J ends, which lost 5 bases and 7 bases, there was a span of 15 bases. The CDR3 covers 14 residues. The CDR3 protein is CASSSRLGGGELFF. CDR3 DNA: TGTGCCAGCAGTTCCCGGTTAGGAGGCGGGGAGCTGTTTTTT.

The rearrangement links TRBV7-6 to TRBJ2-1; D is possibly TRBD1 (6 bases). The V gene's germline CDR1 is SGHVS and CDR2 FNYEAQ. This CDR3 is built from 15 residues. With 1 base removed from V and 8 bases from J, the gap between germline ends came to 15 bases. In DNA, the CDR3 is TGTGCCAGCAGCTTAGGGTACAGGGTCGAGGATGAGCAGTTCTTC. Translation: CASSLGYRVEDEQFF.

The rearrangement joins TRBV9 to TRBJ2-7, with D tentatively TRBD1 (6 bases). The ends were cut back, 0 bases at V and 6 bases at J, with 13 bases in the middle. There are 14 residues in the CDR3. Germline CDR1 is SGDLS and CDR2 is YYNGEE. The CDR3 loop is CASSVGSGQLEQYF. The CDR3, as DNA: TGTGCCAGCAGCGTAGGTTCGGGACAACTCGAGCAGTACTTC.

Only one count was recorded for this clone. The J gene is TRBJ2-1, the V gene TRBV2; 9 nucleotides agree with TRBD2. The CDR3 spans 13 residues. The germline V gene has CDR1 SNHLY and CDR2 FYNNEI. J lost 7 bases, V lost 4 bases, and 2 bases had no gene match. The CDR3 nucleotides are TGTGCCAGCAGTGGACTAGCGGTGAATGAGCAGTTCTTC. The encoded protein is CASSGLAVNEQFF.

This clone was observed once. The gene calls are TRBV4-1 and TRBJ2-7; 8 nucleotides line up with TRBD2. CDR1 and CDR2 from the germline V gene are MGHRA and YSYEKL. This CDR3 region has 15 residues. The V segment lost 3 bases and the J segment 2 bases; nucleotides outside the gene matches: 6. CDR3 in amino acids: CASSHVAGRTYEQYF. In nucleotides, the CDR3 is TGCGCCAGCAGCCACGTAGCGGGAAGAACCTACGAGCAGTACTTC.

The gene calls are TRBV6-1 and TRBJ1-2, with 7 bases matching TRBD1. The V gene's germline CDR1 is MNHNS and CDR2 SASEGT. The trim removed 4 bases at V and 3 bases at J, leaving 5 bases unmatched. The CDR3 is made up of 14 amino acids. The CDR3 bases are TGTGCCAGCAGTGGTAGGGGGCGAGACTATGGCTACACCTTC. Its protein product is CASSGRGRDYGYTF.

This clone was observed once. The chain uses TRBV4-1 and TRBJ2-7, with unresolved D. Looked up from germline, CDR1 is MGHRA and CDR2 is YSYEKL. The CDR3 contains 15 residues. The ends were cut back, 0 bases at V and 5 bases at J, with 14 bases in the middle. The CDR3 coding sequence is TGCGCCAGCAGCCAAGAGGGCCGACTGGGTGACGAGCAGTACTTC. Protein: CASSQEGRLGDEQYF.

The V call is TRBV18, the J call TRBJ1-5; 10 bases fit TRBD1. Germline assignment: CDR1 KGHSH and CDR2 LQKENI. The CDR3 extends over 14 amino acids. V shed 6 bases, J shed 2 bases, and the junction held 1 base outside the gene matches. CDR3 sequence (DNA): TGTGCCAGCTCCGGGACAGGGGGCAATCAGCCCCAGCATTTT. Amino acids: CASSGTGGNQPQHF.